The clone carrying this T cell receptor beta chain occurred once. Its cognate antigen is unknown. The germline V and J ends were trimmed by 4 bases and 1 base, with 14 bases remaining between them. Germline lookup yields CDR1 ENHRY and CDR2 SYGVKD. CDR3 length equals 15 residues. These data originate in a study of T cell responses to AZD1222 COVID-19 vaccine. General study results and limits: In all cases, repertoires were sampled only after the peak T cell response.

Sequencing used immunoSEQ multiplex PCR; TCRdb keeps in-frame clones, though not all of them. Of about 130,000 clones listed, roughly 92% are singletons. Specimen: peripheral blood, collected 28 days after the second AZD1222 dose. The V and J genes are TRBV10-3 and TRBJ2-7; D possibly corresponds to TRBD1 (6 bases). This clonotype was obtained from an adult who received the AZD1222 COVID-19 vaccine. CDR3 coding DNA: TGTGCCATCAGTGGTCAGGGGTCACCTTCCTACGAGCAGTACTTC. Translating gives CAISGQGSPSYEQYF.